This TCR beta chain was found in a study of blood T cell repertoires in COVID-19. Study-level background: Acute-phase and convalescent COVID-19 samples originated in the United States, Italy and Spain. In each case, the material was cDNA or gDNA derived from T cells, B-cell-depleted T cells, or PBMCs.

The study recruited people aged about 18 to 95 years across approximately 23 US areas. Before being deemed recovered, Cohort 3 donors had two negative PCRs, clearance, or symptom resolution. Repertoires were generated with immunoSEQ multiplex PCR, while TCRdb's copy carries only in-frame clones and drops some. The sample records fewer than 300,000 clones, around 85% being singletons. The trim removed 8 bases at V and 5 bases at J, leaving 5 bases unmatched. The V gene's germline CDR1 is KGHDR and CDR2 SFDVKD. This CDR3 region has 13 residues. The sequence derives from a woman aged 50 to 60 who had recovered from COVID-19. This sequence joins TRBV24-1 and TRBJ2-5, with 9 nucleotides matching TRBD1. Specimen: PBMCs or T cells enriched from blood (not recorded which). The chain's CDR3 is CATKGQGGETQYF. CDR3 bases: TGTGCCACCAAGGGACAGGGAGGGGAGACCCAGTACTTC.